This TCR beta chain was profiled in a study of circulating CD8 cells and anti-PD-1 response in melanoma. Study-wide context: Every 2 weeks, patients got 3 mg/kg nivolumab intravenously.

This CDR3 contains 15 residues. The V gene lost 5 bases and the J gene lost 6 bases, with 20 bases spanning the gap. In germline, CDR1 is SGHTA, CDR2 FQGTGA. The QIAseq Immune Repertoire TCR panel built the libraries from approximately 15 ng of total RNA. From the reads, TCRdb called clonotypes with MiXCR, one entry per CDR3 protein. Counted here are approximately 500 distinct CDR3 sequences, roughly 8% occurring once; the ten biggest clones make up approximately 50%. In its sample, this clonotype ranks as medium-sized (0.01 to 0.1%). Live CD3+CD8+TCRalphabeta+ cells were sorted into four subsets by PD-1 and/or TIGIT.

V usage is TRBV7-3 and J usage is TRBJ2-7; a possible D gene is TRBD2 (7 bases). Sequenced material: CD8+ T cells from PBMCs, taken at baseline or after one month of anti-PD-1 therapy (not recorded which). The TCR originated in a human donor with melanoma. CDR3 coding DNA: TGTGCCAGCAGCCCCCGTTTGGGGGGGCCGGGCGAGCAGTACTTC. It specifies CASSPRLGGPGEQYF.